The rows below give T cell receptor beta chains drawn from one sample of a study of T cells after yellow fever vaccination. TCRdb called the 5' RACE reads again in MiXCR, with one record for every CDR3 protein. The sample lists some 500,000 distinct CDR3 sequences, 13% occurring once. Source: PBMCs, taken on the day of the yellow fever booster vaccination. Every receptor here comes from a man aged 25-45 years who received the YFV17D yellow fever vaccine. Each CDR3 is given with its conserved first and last residue. The D gene is left open where the match is weak. Rows may omit the clone size; those that give it use once, few, many or a size class.

size	V	D	J	DNA	CDR3
many	TRBV7-2	NA	TRBJ2-7	TGTGCCAGCAGCCAAGGGACTTCCCTCTACGAGCAGTACTTC	CASSQGTSLYEQYF
NA	TRBV28	TRBD2	TRBJ2-1	TGTGCCAGCAGTGATGGAGGACTAGCGGGAAAGAATGAGCAGTTCTTC	CASSDGGLAGKNEQFF
NA	TRBV10-3	TRBD1	TRBJ1-1	TGTGCCATCAGTGAGCTGACAGGGGTAGAAGCTTTCTTT	CAISELTGVEAFF
NA	TRBV27	NA	TRBJ2-2	TGTGCCAGCAGTTTTGGGCTAGCATTCGGCGGGGAGCTGTTTTTT	CASSFGLAFGGELFF
many	TRBV15	NA	TRBJ2-7	TGTGCCACCGCGCCCACCCCACATCTGGTAGACGAGCAGTACTTC	CATAPTPHLVDEQYF
NA	TRBV7-9	TRBD2	TRBJ2-1	TGTGCCAGCGGGGCGGGAGGAGTTTCGTACAATGAGCAGTTCTTC	CASGAGGVSYNEQFF
few	TRBV2	TRBD2	TRBJ2-2	TGTGCCAGCAGTTCGGGACTAGCGTTAACCGGGGAGCTGTTTTTT	CASSSGLALTGELFF
NA	TRBV7-2	NA	TRBJ2-1	TGTGCCAGCAGCCCGGAATTCGATGAGCAGTTCTTC	CASSPEFDEQFF
few	TRBV7-9	NA	TRBJ2-5	TGTGCCAGCAGCTTAGCCGGGAGCGGGACCCAGTACTTC	CASSLAGSGTQYF
few	TRBV13	TRBD2	TRBJ2-3	TGTGCCAGCAGCATTAGCGGGAGTAGGACAGATACGCAGTATTTT	CASSISGSRTDTQYF
NA	TRBV5-1	NA	TRBJ2-1	TGCGCCAGCAGCAATGTCGCGGGGCTAGCGTTGGATGAGCAGTTCTTC	CASSNVAGLALDEQFF
few	TRBV20-1	NA	TRBJ2-3	TGCAGTGCCAAGGGTAGGGGCTCAAGCACAGATACGCAGTATTTT	CSAKGRGSSTDTQYF
few	TRBV13	NA	TRBJ1-2	TGTGCCAGCAGCTTAGGAGCGGGGGCCTATGGCTACACCTTC	CASSLGAGAYGYTF
NA	TRBV7-2	NA	TRBJ2-7	TGTGCCAGCAGCTTACGCCCGCGGGACACCTACGAGCAGTACTTC	CASSLRPRDTYEQYF
NA	TRBV5-4	NA	TRBJ2-1	TGTGCCAGCAGCTTGGCTCTTTGGGGAGAGAGTGAGCAGTTCTTC	CASSLALWGESEQFF
NA	TRBV12-3/TRBV12-4	TRBD1	TRBJ2-7	TGTGCCAGCAGTTACCCGGGACAGGGTATCTACGAGCAGTACTTC	CASSYPGQGIYEQYF
few	TRBV5-5	NA	TRBJ2-1	TGTGCCAGCGAACTTTCAGGGGTCTCCTACAATGAGCAGTTCTTC	CASELSGVSYNEQFF
NA	TRBV4-3	TRBD2	TRBJ2-5	TGCGCCAGCAGCCAAGATCGGACTAGTGAGACCCAGTACTTC	CASSQDRTSETQYF
few	TRBV7-2	TRBD1	TRBJ2-5	TGTGCCAGCAGCAGACAGGGGGCCCTCCAAGAGACCCAGTACTTC	CASSRQGALQETQYF
few	TRBV20-1	NA	TRBJ2-7	TGCAGTGCTAACCAGGGTTCCCGCTACGAGCAGTACTTC	CSANQGSRYEQYF
few	TRBV14	NA	TRBJ2-3	TGTGCCAGCCTTGACGAGGGCGCAGATACGCAGTATTTT	CASLDEGADTQYF
many	TRBV5-1	TRBD2	TRBJ2-2	TGCGCCAGCAGCTCAGAGGGACTAGCAACCGGGGAGCTGTTTTTT	CASSSEGLATGELFF
NA	TRBV20-1	TRBD2	TRBJ2-7	TGCAGTGCTAGAGAGGGGAATAGCGGGAGTGTCTGGGGCTACGAGCAGTACTTC	CSAREGNSGSVWGYEQYF
NA	TRBV15	TRBD2	TRBJ2-1	TGTGCCACCAGCAGCCTGGGACTAGCGGAATACAATGAGCAGTTCTTC	CATSSLGLAEYNEQFF